A selection of T cell receptor beta chains follows, all from one sample in a study of T cell responses to AZD1222 COVID-19 vaccine. Measured with immunoSEQ multiplex PCR; TCRdb has only the in-frame clones, and not every one. The sample yields some 110,000 clones, roughly 84% seen once. Sample: peripheral blood, taken on day 0 of AZD1222 vaccination. These receptors were collected from an adult in good health. CDR3s include the opening cysteine and the closing phenylalanine or tryptophan. A D gene is named only where the DNA matches it firmly. The size of a clone is reported for some rows only, either as once, few or many, or as a class for expanded clones.

j_gene: TRBJ2-2
abundance: .
v_gene: TRBV19
d_gene: .
len: 14
CDR3nt: TGTGCCAGTAGTATTGGAGGGGTCACCGGGGAGCTGTTTTTT
CDR3aa: CASSIGGVTGELFF

j_gene: TRBJ2-3
abundance: .
v_gene: TRBV6-5
d_gene: .
len: 15
CDR3nt: TGTGCCAGCAGTTATGGGGGGGCCAAAGCAGATACGCAGTATTTT
CDR3aa: CASSYGGAKADTQYF

j_gene: TRBJ1-1
abundance: .
v_gene: TRBV3-1/TRBV3-2
d_gene: .
len: 13
CDR3nt: TGTGCCAGCAGCCAAGATCCCAAGACTGAAGCTTTCTTT
CDR3aa: CASSQDPKTEAFF

j_gene: TRBJ1-5
abundance: .
v_gene: TRBV5-6
d_gene: .
len: 15
CDR3nt: TGTGCCAGCAGCTTTTTTTCAGGTGATAATCAGCCCCAGCATTTT
CDR3aa: CASSFFSGDNQPQHF

j_gene: TRBJ2-7
abundance: .
v_gene: TRBV27
d_gene: .
len: 13
CDR3nt: TGTGCCAGCAGTAAGGCGGATACCTACGAGCAGTACTTC
CDR3aa: CASSKADTYEQYF

j_gene: TRBJ2-2
abundance: .
v_gene: TRBV19
d_gene: .
len: 13
CDR3nt: TGTGCCAGTAGTACGATAGCGACCGGGGAGCTGTTTTTT
CDR3aa: CASSTIATGELFF

j_gene: TRBJ2-4
abundance: .
v_gene: TRBV6-5
d_gene: TRBD1
len: 14
CDR3nt: TGTGCCAGCAAACCCGACAGGGGGCTAGGCATTCAGTACTTC
CDR3aa: CASKPDRGLGIQYF

j_gene: TRBJ1-6
abundance: .
v_gene: TRBV7-9
d_gene: .
len: 12
CDR3nt: TGTGCCAGCAGCTTTGACAGTTCACCCCTCCACTTT
CDR3aa: CASSFDSSPLHF

j_gene: TRBJ2-3
abundance: few
v_gene: TRBV15
d_gene: TRBD2
len: 14
CDR3nt: TGTGCCACCCGGACTAGCGGACGCACAGATACGCAGTATTTT
CDR3aa: CATRTSGRTDTQYF

j_gene: TRBJ2-1
abundance: .
v_gene: TRBV19
d_gene: .
len: 15
CDR3nt: TGTGCCAGTAGTATAGGGGGGAGAACCTACAATGAGCAGTTCTTC
CDR3aa: CASSIGGRTYNEQFF

j_gene: TRBJ2-1
abundance: .
v_gene: TRBV6-5
d_gene: .
len: 14
CDR3nt: TGTGCCAGCGGAAGGGACTCTTCCTACAATGAGCAGTTCTTC
CDR3aa: CASGRDSSYNEQFF

j_gene: TRBJ2-5
abundance: .
v_gene: TRBV18
d_gene: .
len: 14
CDR3nt: TGTGCCAGCTCACCACCGTCGGGGCAAGAGACCCAGTACTTC
CDR3aa: CASSPPSGQETQYF

j_gene: TRBJ1-1
abundance: .
v_gene: TRBV11-2
d_gene: .
len: 12
CDR3nt: TGTGCCAGCAGCTTGTGGGGTACTGAAGCTTTCTTT
CDR3aa: CASSLWGTEAFF

j_gene: TRBJ1-2
abundance: .
v_gene: TRBV3-1/TRBV3-2
d_gene: .
len: 14
CDR3nt: TGTGCCAGCAGCCAAAAAGGGGTAAACTATGGCTACACCTTC
CDR3aa: CASSQKGVNYGYTF

j_gene: TRBJ2-5
abundance: .
v_gene: TRBV18
d_gene: .
len: 13
CDR3nt: TGTGCCAGCTCACCGTCAGGTTATGAGACCCAGTACTTC
CDR3aa: CASSPSGYETQYF

j_gene: TRBJ1-5
abundance: .
v_gene: TRBV6-5
d_gene: .
len: 12
CDR3nt: TGTGCCAGCAAGCGCGGGGATCAGCCCCAGCATTTT
CDR3aa: CASKRGDQPQHF

j_gene: TRBJ1-5
abundance: .
v_gene: TRBV28
d_gene: TRBD1
len: 16
CDR3nt: TGTGCCAGCAGTCCCGGGACAGGGACGACGGTTTTGCCCCAGCATTTT
CDR3aa: CASSPGTGTTVLPQHF

j_gene: TRBJ1-2
abundance: .
v_gene: TRBV4-2
d_gene: .
len: 16
CDR3nt: TGTGCCAGCAGCCAAGATGGTATAGGGGTGGGCTATGGCTACACCTTC
CDR3aa: CASSQDGIGVGYGYTF

j_gene: TRBJ2-5
abundance: .
v_gene: TRBV7-2
d_gene: .
len: 15
CDR3nt: TGTGCCAGCAGCTTAAGACGGCGTCAGGGAGAGACCCAGTACTTC
CDR3aa: CASSLRRRQGETQYF

j_gene: TRBJ1-5
abundance: .
v_gene: TRBV2
d_gene: .
len: 13
CDR3nt: TGTGCCAGCAACGCGGGGGCTATTCAGCCCCAGCATTTT
CDR3aa: CASNAGAIQPQHF

j_gene: TRBJ2-4
abundance: once
v_gene: TRBV21-1
d_gene: .
len: 16
CDR3nt: TGTGCCAGCAGCAAAGAAGCAGGGAGACGGTTAAACATTCAGTACTTC
CDR3aa: CASSKEAGRRLNIQYF

j_gene: TRBJ2-7
abundance: .
v_gene: TRBV19
d_gene: .
len: 14
CDR3nt: TGTGCCAGTAATCTCCCCGGGCAGCCCCACGAGCAGTACTTC
CDR3aa: CASNLPGQPHEQYF

j_gene: TRBJ2-7
abundance: .
v_gene: TRBV5-1
d_gene: .
len: 14
CDR3nt: TGCGCCAGCAGCTGGGGACCCATGGCCTACGAGCAGTACTTC
CDR3aa: CASSWGPMAYEQYF

j_gene: TRBJ2-7
abundance: .
v_gene: TRBV9
d_gene: .
len: 14
CDR3nt: TGTGCCAGCAGCCCTCCCGGGCCCTCCTACGAGCAGTACTTC
CDR3aa: CASSPPGPSYEQYF